What follows are 21 T cell receptor beta chains derived from one specimen sequenced in a study of T cell repertoires in urothelial bladder cancer. The protocol was immunoSEQ multiplex PCR, while the TCRdb copy is restricted to in-frame clones and leaves out a portion. The sample has 9,000 to 13,000 clones, approximately 70% seen once; the top ten hold 6% to 7%. The sample taken for sequencing was tumor-infiltrating cells from bladder cancer. These receptors came from a human donor with a benign inflammatory bladder lesion.

The rearrangement links TRBV7-8 to TRBJ2-2; D tentatively fits TRBD1 or TRBD2 (5 bases each). The V end lost 5 bases, the J end lost 5 bases, and 15 bases lay between the germline ends. The V gene's germline CDR1 is SGHVS and CDR2 FQNEAQ. The CDR3 loop spans 15 amino acids. The CDR3, as DNA: TGTGCCAGCAGCGGGACGGAGTTGACAACCGGGGAGCTGTTTTTT. Amino acids: CASSGTELTTGELFF.

V gene TRBV9 combines with J gene TRBJ1-4, with unresolved D. Trimming removed 0 bases at V and 1 base at J, with 10 bases between. Germline-derived CDR1 and CDR2 are SGDLS and YYNGEE. The CDR3 consists of 16 residues. The CDR3 coding sequence is TGTGCCAGCAGCGTAGGAGGGAGGAGAACTAATGAAAAACTGTTTTTT. It yields the protein CASSVGGRRTNEKLFF.

This clone appeared a few times. The rearrangement uses TRBV2 and TRBJ2-7, with D tentatively TRBD1 or TRBD2 (6 bases each). The CDR3 is made up of 14 amino acids. The germline gives CDR1 SNHLY, CDR2 FYNNEI. The V gene lost 4 bases and the J gene lost 1 base, with 11 bases spanning the gap. CDR3 DNA sequence: TGTGCCAGCAGTGGGGGGGCAAATTCCTACGAGCAGTACTTC. Protein: CASSGGANSYEQYF. The full variable domain, completed using reference TRBV2 and TRBJ2-7, is EPEVTQTPSHQVTQMGQEVILRCVPISNHLYFYWYRQILGQKVEFLVSFYNNEISEKSEIFDDQFSVERPDGSNFTLKIRSTKLEDSAMYFCASSGGANSYEQYFGPGTRLTVT.

V and J are TRBV7-3 and TRBJ2-7; D is unresolved. The germline V gene encodes CDR1 SGHTA and CDR2 FQGTGA. Trimming cost V 2 bases and J 6 bases, with 8 bases left between them. This CDR3 contains 12 residues. CDR3 sequence reads: CASSLSSGEQYF. CDR3 coding DNA: TGTGCCAGCAGCTTATCGTCTGGCGAGCAGTACTTC.

The genes are TRBV5-1 and TRBJ1-6, with D uncertain. Germline CDR1 SGHRS, CDR2 YFSETQ. The CDR3 is made up of 15 amino acids. Trimming cost V 1 base and J 5 bases, with 10 bases left between them. CDR3 nucleotides: TGCGCCAGCAGCTTGTCAGCCAGCGATAATTCACCCCTCCACTTT. The encoded protein is CASSLSASDNSPLHF.

The V gene is TRBV2, the J gene TRBJ2-2; no clear D. Per the germline V gene, CDR1 is SNHLY and CDR2 is FYNNEI. Trimming shortened V by 4 bases and J by 6 bases, and 9 bases separated the two germline ends. CDR3 length: 13 residues. This chain's CDR3 is CASSGTAAGELFF. The CDR3 nucleotides read TGTGCCAGCAGTGGGACGGCCGCCGGGGAGCTGTTTTTT.

This chain connects TRBV13 to TRBJ1-4; D call uncertain. The germline V gene has CDR1 PRHDT and CDR2 FYEKMQ (reference sequence). The ends were cut back, 2 bases at V and 3 bases at J, with 10 bases in the middle. The CDR3 loop spans 15 amino acids. CDR3 nucleotides: TGTGCCAGCAGCTTATCTACCCTCGCTAATGAAAAACTGTTTTTT. Translating it yields CASSLSTLANEKLFF.

The chain employs TRBV6-6 and TRBJ1-4; a possible D gene is TRBD1 (6 bases). The V and J ends lost 5 bases and 8 bases respectively, with 18 bases between them. The CDR3 extends over 15 amino acids. Germline V CDR1 and CDR2: MNHNY, SVGAGI (reference sequence). The CDR3 sequence: CASSTLGGASEKLFF. The CDR3 region has the DNA TGTGCCAGCAGTACTTTGGGGGGGGCGAGCGAAAAACTGTTTTTT.

This CDR3 is CASSQARKGTGTNGELFF. CDR3 nucleotides: TGTGCCAGCAGCCAAGCGCGGAAAGGGACAGGGACTAACGGGGAGCTGTTTTTT. V and J are TRBV4-2 and TRBJ2-2, with 9 bases identical to TRBD1. The ends lost 1 base at V and 7 bases at J; junction bases unmatched: 13. The CDR3 totals 18 residues. Germline V gene lookup returns CDR1 LGHNA and CDR2 YNFKEQ.

This sequence joins TRBV10-1 and TRBJ1-1; no firm D call. The CDR3 consists of 13 residues. V was shortened by 5 bases and J by 0 bases, with 7 bases between the two germline ends. Germline assignment: CDR1 WNHNN and CDR2 SYGVQD (reference sequence). CDR3 region: CASSRDMNTEAFF. As DNA, the CDR3 is TGCGCCAGCAGTAGGGATATGAACACTGAAGCTTTCTTT.

This chain joins TRBV4-2 and TRBJ1-2, with D perhaps matching TRBD1 (5 bases). The germline V gene has CDR1 LGHNA and CDR2 YNFKEQ. CDR3 length: 15 amino acids. V shed 0 bases and J shed 7 bases, with 15 bases lying between them. The chain's CDR3 is CASSQDGAPRSGYTF. CDR3 nucleotides: TGTGCCAGCAGCCAAGATGGGGCCCCGAGGAGTGGCTACACCTTC.

The chain carries TRBV14 and TRBJ1-6; 8 positions agree with TRBD1. Germline trimming cut 2 bases from V and 10 bases from J; bases unmatched to any gene: 4. This CDR3 region has 14 residues. In germline, CDR1 is SGHDN, CDR2 FVKESK. CDR3 DNA sequence: TGTGCCAGCAGCCAAACAGGGGGTTGGTCACCCCTCCACTTT. This codes for CASSQTGGWSPLHF.

Only one count was recorded for this clone. The chain links TRBV2 to TRBJ2-1; possible D gene TRBD1, 6 bases. The ends were cut back, 8 bases at V and 11 bases at J, with 13 bases in the middle. This CDR3 has 11 amino acids. Germline lookup yields CDR1 SNHLY and CDR2 FYNNEI. The CDR3 nucleotides read TGTGCCAGCTGGGGGCTAGGCCAGCAGTTCTTC. This encodes CASWGLGQQFF. Variable domain in full (rest from reference TRBV2 and TRBJ2-1): EPEVTQTPSHQVTQMGQEVILRCVPISNHLYFYWYRQILGQKVEFLVSFYNNEISEKSEIFDDQFSVERPDGSNFTLKIRSTKLEDSAMYFCASWGLGQQFFGPGTRLTVL.

This chain links TRBV6-1 with TRBJ2-1; TRBD2 might be the D (5 bases). Trimming removed 5 bases from V and 6 bases from J, with 11 bases in between. The germline V gene encodes CDR1 MNHNS and CDR2 SASEGT. This CDR3 is 13 amino acids long. CDR3 DNA: TGTGCCAGCAGTTCAGACGGGGTCAATGAGCAGTTCTTC. Its translation: CASSSDGVNEQFF.

The chain is built from TRBV19 and TRBJ2-5; 7 nucleotides align to TRBD1. Germline V lookup: CDR1 LNHDA, CDR2 SQIVND (reference sequence). The CDR3 extends over 14 amino acids. J lost 5 bases, V lost 1 base, and 4 bases had no gene match. CDR3 nucleotide sequence: TGTGCCAGTAGTATAGGACAGGGAAGGGAGACCCAGTACTTC. Its protein product is CASSIGQGRETQYF.

This rearrangement joins TRBV19 to TRBJ1-5; D is undetermined. V was trimmed by 5 bases and J by 3 bases, leaving 14 bases between them. CDR3 size: 15 residues. Per the germline V gene, CDR1 is LNHDA and CDR2 is SQIVND (reference sequence). CDR3 region: CASSPQRMPNQPQHF. CDR3 bases: TGTGCCAGTAGTCCCCAACGTATGCCCAATCAGCCCCAGCATTTT.

CDR3 protein: CASSQGQGNSPLHF. The CDR3 coding sequence is TGTGCCAGCAGCCAGGGACAGGGGAATTCACCCCTCCACTTT. The V gene is TRBV13, the J gene TRBJ1-6; 10 bases map to TRBD1. This CDR3 has 14 residues. J gave up 7 bases and V 5 bases, and 2 bases lay outside the gene matches. Germline CDR1 is PRHDT and CDR2 is FYEKMQ (reference sequence).

In this sample, this clone turned up once. Germline is not matched at one junction end, which may reflect a read error. The chain employs TRBV7-2 and TRBJ1-1; D may be TRBD1 (5 bases). CDR3 length: 14 amino acids. The germline gives CDR1 SGHTA, CDR2 FQGNSA. CDR3 region: CASSLGGPVPSQDF. CDR3 sequence (DNA): TGTGCCAGCAGCTTAGGGGGCCCGGTCCCATCCCAGGACTTT.

By frequency in the sample, this clone is large. This chain links TRBV6-1 with TRBJ2-7; 7 bases match TRBD2. The germline gives CDR1 MNHNS, CDR2 SASEGT. V trimming: 2 bases; J trimming: 3 bases; junction bases outside the gene matches: 7. CDR3 length: 15 amino acids. In nucleotides, the CDR3 is TGTGCCAGCAGTGAAATCGGGGGGTCTGGCTACGAGCAGTACTTC. It encodes CASSEIGGSGYEQYF.

This clone was counted between two and nine times. V gene TRBV7-9 combines with J gene TRBJ1-4; the D gene is possibly TRBD1 (6 bases). V was shortened by 3 bases and J by 6 bases, with 17 bases between the two germline ends. The CDR3 consists of 16 residues. Per germline, CDR1 SEHNR and CDR2 FQNEAQ (reference sequence). DNA for the CDR3: TGTGCCAGCAGCTTGGTGAGAGGGGGGCCGTATGAAAAACTGTTTTTT. It is translated as CASSLVRGGPYEKLFF. The complete variable domain, with remaining parts taken from reference TRBV7-9 and TRBJ1-4, reads DTGVSQNPRHKITKRGQNVTFRCDPISEHNRLYWYRQTLGQGPEFLTYFQNEAQLEKSRLLSDRFSAERPKGSFSTLEIQRTEQGDSAMYLCASSLVRGGPYEKLFFGSGTQLSVL.

The V gene is TRBV18, the J gene TRBJ2-1, with 9 positions matching TRBD2. In germline, CDR1 is KGHSH, CDR2 LQKENI. Germline trimming cut 5 bases from V and 7 bases from J; bases unmatched to any gene: 18. CDR3 size: 18 residues. CDR3 DNA sequence: TGTGCCAGCTCATCCTTCAGGGCTAGCGGGGCATACGGGAATGAGCAGTTCTTC. Encoded protein: CASSSFRASGAYGNEQFF.